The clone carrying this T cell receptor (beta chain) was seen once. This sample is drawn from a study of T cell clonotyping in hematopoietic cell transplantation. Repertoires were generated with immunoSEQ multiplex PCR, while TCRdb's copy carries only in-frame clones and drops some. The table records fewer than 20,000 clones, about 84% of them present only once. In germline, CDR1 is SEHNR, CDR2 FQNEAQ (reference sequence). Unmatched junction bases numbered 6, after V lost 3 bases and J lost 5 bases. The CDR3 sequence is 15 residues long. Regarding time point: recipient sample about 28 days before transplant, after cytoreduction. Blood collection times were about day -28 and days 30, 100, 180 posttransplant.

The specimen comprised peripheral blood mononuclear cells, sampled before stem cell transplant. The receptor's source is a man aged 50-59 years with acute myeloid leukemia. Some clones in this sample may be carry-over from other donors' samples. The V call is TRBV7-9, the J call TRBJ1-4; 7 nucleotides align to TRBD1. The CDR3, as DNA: TGTGCCAGCAGCTTGGGGGGGACAGCGAATGAAAAACTGTTTTTT. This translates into CASSLGGTANEKLFF.